The source of this TCR beta chain is a study of shared clonotypes between healthy human individuals. The CDR3 extends over 16 amino acids. V was shortened by 0 bases and J by 0 bases, with 10 bases between the two germline ends. CDR1 and CDR2 (germline): LGHNA, YSLEER. Produced via immunoSEQ multiplex PCR; TCRdb's table is partial and in-frame only. The sample consists of over 1.4 million clones, roughly 96% of them appearing once. The receptor comes from a man aged 30-40 years in good health. Sequenced material: naive CD4+ T cells sorted from blood. Described subset: CD45RA+ positively selected. The chain carries TRBV4-3 and TRBJ2-3, with D possibly being TRBD2 (6 bases). CDR3 bases: TGCGCCAGCAGCCAAGATGTAGCGGCTAGCACAGATACGCAGTATTTT. It specifies CASSQDVAASTDTQYF.